This TCR beta chain comes out of a study of control samples from healthy donors and cancer patients. Sequencing used immunoSEQ multiplex PCR; TCRdb keeps in-frame clones, though not all of them. Among about 2,300 clones, approximately 96% were seen once, and the ten largest hold about 11%. There are 16 residues in the CDR3. Germline CDR1 is SGHDT and CDR2 is YYEEEE. V was clipped by 0 bases and J by 3 bases, with 15 bases between them. The genes are TRBV5-6 and TRBJ1-2; tentative D call: TRBD1 (5 bases). Sequences were obtained from PBMCs. The clonotype originates from a man between 65 and 85 years old with colorectal cancer. The CDR3 spells CASSLGSRGRDYGYTF. The CDR3 DNA follows: TGTGCCAGCAGCTTGGGATCACGGGGCAGGGACTATGGCTACACCTTC.